The subject of this entry is one T cell receptor (beta chain). What this receptor recognizes is not known. No base quality information exists; no much larger clone differs at one position. The sample comes from a study of T cells in tumors after PD-1 blockade (dated by TCRdb to between 2018 and 2021). Study-wide context: Prior checkpoint blockade, systemic immunosuppressant use, and recent radiotherapy or other anti-cancer therapy within 4 weeks were grounds for patient exclusion. Patients were treated with either pembrolizumab 200 mg every 3 weeks or cemiplimab 350 mg every 2 weeks. Ongoing daily vismodegib 150 mg was also given to a subset of patients during anti-PD-1 treatment. On average, peripheral blood samples had 120,000 or so TCR templates (range about 23,000-290,000) and 36,536 unique clonotypes. Paired single-cell RNA and TCR sequencing was performed on site-matched tumors from BCC or SCC patients before and after anti-PD-1 therapy. To compare clonotypes in blood and tumor, bulk TCR sequencing was done on around eleven peripheral blood samples taken from roughly 5 patients. RECIST version 1.1 was the standard used to evaluate clinical response. On the study overall, not on this receptor specifically: Where the novel T cell clones came from was not identified, and possible sources could include lymphoid organs or rare unexpanded clones inside the tumor or in the tumor periphery. Roughly 43% of tumor TCR clonotypes were found in blood, and some novel exhausted tumor clones appeared in pre-treatment blood, suggesting peripheral recruitment.

Interpreted using the paper, the time point label stands for: before anti-PD-1 therapy. For bulk TCRbeta sequencing, genomic DNA was extracted from tumor biopsies or peripheral blood, and input amounts ranged from about 616 ng to 6,500 ng. Every patient was a poor candidate for surgical resection and had histologically proven advanced or metastatic basal or squamous cell carcinoma. Of the approximately 12 patients in the basal cell carcinoma cohort, about 8 underwent bulk tumor TCR sequencing. The germline V gene (reference sequence) gives CDR1 as MNHNY and CDR2 as SVGAGI. The CDR3 numbers 16 residues from cysteine through phenylalanine. Left in the record is the CDR3 DNA by itself, 48 bases read in frame from the first base. At the junction V is shortened by 6 bases and J by 2 bases; bases outside the gene matches: 7. Deep TCRbeta sequencing was performed with the immunoSEQ platform. The authors' pipeline ran thus. For further analysis, only productive rearrangements were exported from the immunoSEQ Analyzer. Bulk TCRbeta clonotypes were assigned T cell phenotypes by matching to single-cell RNA+TCR-seq clones sharing the same TCRbeta sequence. Using bulk TCR sequencing data, clone enrichment in tumor was calculated by dividing a clone's tumor frequency by the same clone's PBMC frequency. GLIPH was used to group TCRs into specificity groups, clusters of distinct TCRs likely recognizing common antigens via shared CDR3 motifs. The table was pulled from immuneACCESS by TCRdb, which kept in-frame rearrangements only. Such tables lose some clones; where checked, under half of the loss comes from unresolved V genes, and the rest has no known cause. D and trimming come from the DNA, and the V and J calls and clone size come from that table. Here the sample has roughly 60,000 clones; around 77% occur a single time. About an eighth of the sample rests with the top ten.

This clonotype was sampled from a human donor with basal cell carcinoma. The specimen was PBMCs, collected before anti-PD-1 treatment. Rearrangement joined TRBV6-6 to TRBJ1-4, with 9 middle bases fitting TRBD1. The sequence in DNA is TGTGCCAGCAGCTCAAACAGGGGGCCGACTAATGAAAAACTGTTTTTT. This sequence encodes CASSSNRGPTNEKLFF.